Each of the 18 T cell receptor beta chains below was sequenced from the same sample in a study of CD8 T cells in Susac syndrome. The authors reverse transcribed about 0.5 to 1 ug RNA with random hexamers. MiXCR, run by TCRdb on the immunoSEQ multiplex PCR reads, gives a single entry per CDR3 protein. Here the sample spans over 95,000 distinct CDR3 sequences, under 95% being singletons. The sequencing input was CD8+ T cells from PBMCs. The source is a human donor in good health.

The chain employs TRBV20-1 and TRBJ2-1; the D gene is possibly TRBD2 (5 bases). V was cut by 1 base and J by 2 bases, with 12 bases left in between. This CDR3 contains 15 residues. Per the germline V gene, CDR1 is DFQATT and CDR2 is SNEGSKA (reference sequence). The CDR3 DNA follows: TGCAGTGCTAGAGGAGGGAGCTTGCCCTACAATGAGCAGTTCTTC. Translated, it gives CSARGGSLPYNEQFF.

This chain joins TRBV6-2 or TRBV6-3 and TRBJ1-2, with D unclear. Deletions cut 6 bases from V and 4 bases from J, with 15 bases between. Germline values: CDR1 MNHEY, CDR2 SVGEGT. The CDR3 spans 14 residues. The CDR3 reads CASRNDGPTYGYTF. The CDR3 nucleotides read TGTGCCAGCAGGAATGACGGCCCGACCTATGGCTACACCTTC.

V is TRBV7-2 and J is TRBJ2-1, with D possibly TRBD2 on 6 matching bases. Trimming pared 4 bases from V and 11 bases from J, leaving 12 bases between. The CDR3 runs 12 residues. CDR1 and CDR2 from the germline V gene are SGHTA and FQGNSA. CDR3 DNA sequence: TGTGCCAGCAGCTCTTCCCGGACTAAGCAGTTCTTC. Protein sequence: CASSSSRTKQFF. Looking up the rest from reference TRBV7-2 and TRBJ2-1 gives the full variable domain: GAGVSQSPSNKVTEKGKDVELRCDPISGHTALYWYRQSLGQGLEFLIYFQGNSAPDKSGLPSDRFSAERTGGSVSTLTIQRTQQEDSAVYLCASSSSRTKQFFGPGTRLTVL.

Only one count was recorded for this clonotype. The gene calls are TRBV7-2 and TRBJ2-7; D is unresolved. Germline CDR1 reads SGHTA; CDR2 reads FQGNSA. V gave up 1 base and J gave up 2 bases, with 9 bases separating them. The CDR3 totals 14 residues. The CDR3, as DNA: TGTGCCAGCAGCTTAGGGGGTATCACCTACGAGCAGTACTTC. Its protein is CASSLGGITYEQYF.

V is TRBV29-1 and J is TRBJ1-6, with D unresolved. CDR1 and CDR2 from the germline V gene are SQVTM and ANQGSEA. The CDR3 spans 12 residues. V lost 7 bases, J lost 14 bases, and 18 bases lay in between. The chain's CDR3 is CSAVTPGYSLHF. The CDR3 region has the DNA TGCAGCGCTGTCACCCCGGGTTACTCCCTCCACTTT.

The sample holds one count of this clonotype. The CDR3 nucleotides read TGTGCCAGCAAGGAGGAAGACAGCTATGGCTACACCTTC. It specifies CASKEEDSYGYTF. The chain has TRBV9 and TRBJ1-2, with TRBD1 as a possible D gene (5 bases). Germline CDR1 SGDLS, CDR2 YYNGEE. This CDR3 comprises 13 residues. V gave up 6 bases and J gave up 4 bases, with 13 bases separating them.

This rearrangement joins TRBV6-5 to TRBJ2-1; a weak D match, TRBD1 (7 bases). Between the trimmed V and J ends, which lost 7 bases and 2 bases, there was a span of 12 bases. This CDR3 has 14 residues. CDR1 and CDR2 from the germline V gene are MNHEY and SVGAGI. The CDR3 DNA reads as TGTGCCAGCACCCCAGGGGGGACCTACAATGAGCAGTTCTTC. Translated: CASTPGGTYNEQFF.

As to this clonotype: Germline and junction disagree at one end, which may indicate a read error. The chain is built from TRBV7-7 and TRBJ2-3, with 10 bases lining up with TRBD2. The length of the CDR3 is 14 residues. The V gene's germline CDR1 is SSHAT and CDR2 FNYEAQ (reference sequence). In DNA, the CDR3 is TGTGCTAGCAGCCGAGGGACTAGCGCGGATACGCAGTATTTT. This sequence encodes CASSRGTSADTQYF.

This clonotype occurred a few times. The chain has TRBV29-1 and TRBJ1-1; 8 nucleotides align to TRBD1. The V gene end was trimmed by 4 bases and the J gene end by 2 bases; junction bases not matched to a gene: 6. In germline, CDR1 is SQVTM, CDR2 ANQGSEA. The CDR3 length is 14 residues. As DNA, the CDR3 is TGCAGCGTTGGGCCCGGACAGGGCAACACTGAAGCTTTCTTT. The encoded protein is CSVGPGQGNTEAFF. The entire variable domain, with the rest obtained from reference TRBV29-1 and TRBJ1-1, is as follows: SAVISQKPSRDICQRGTSLTIQCQVDSQVTMMFWYRQQPGQSLTLIATANQGSEATYESGFVIDKFPISRPNLTFSTLTVSNMSPEDSSIYLCSVGPGQGNTEAFFGQGTRLTVV.

The rearrangement uses TRBV20-1 and TRBJ1-1; TRBD1 might be the D (5 bases). Germline-derived CDR1 and CDR2 are DFQATT and SNEGSKA (reference sequence). The V end was cut by 5 bases, the J end by 6 bases, with 16 bases between. The CDR3 has 13 residues. CDR3 in DNA: TGCAGTGCTCGTGTGGGGGTCGGTCCTGAAGCTTTCTTT. It yields the protein CSARVGVGPEAFF.

This chain connects TRBV5-1 to TRBJ1-3; TRBD1 aligns across 7 bases. The germline V gene encodes CDR1 SGHRS and CDR2 YFSETQ. The CDR3 has 19 amino acids. V lost 4 bases, J lost 1 base, and 17 bases stayed unmatched. The CDR3 DNA is TGCGCCAGCAGCCCGAACCCGGGACAGAATCAACGGTCTGGAAACACCATATATTTT. Translated, it gives CASSPNPGQNQRSGNTIYF.

The chain links TRBV20-1 to TRBJ1-5; perhaps TRBD1 as D (6 bases). Trimming left V 0 bases short and J 2 bases short, with 8 bases between. CDR3 size: 14 residues. The germline V gene has CDR1 DFQATT and CDR2 SNEGSKA (reference sequence). CDR3 coding DNA: TGCAGTGCTAGAGAGAGGACAGGCAATCAGCCCCAGCATTTT. This translates into CSARERTGNQPQHF.

The chain combines TRBV19 with TRBJ2-2; D may be TRBD1 (6 bases). Germline lookup yields CDR1 LNHDA and CDR2 SQIVND (reference sequence). The CDR3 has 15 amino acids. Between the trimmed V and J ends, which lost 0 bases and 5 bases, there was a span of 10 bases. In nucleotides, the CDR3 is TGTGCCAGTAGTATAGAGGGGGCAAGAACCGGGGAGCTGTTTTTT. Its translation is CASSIEGARTGELFF.

This chain links TRBV5-1 with TRBJ1-2; D is undetermined. Trimming took off 1 base at V and 2 bases at J, with 6 bases between the two ends. Germline V gene sequence: CDR1 SGHRS, CDR2 YFSETQ. The CDR3 spans 13 residues. The CDR3 nucleotides are TGCGCCAGCAGCTTGACAGAGAACTATGGCTACACCTTC. Translated, it gives CASSLTENYGYTF.

This chain links TRBV19 with TRBJ2-7; D is possibly TRBD2 (6 bases). CDR1 and CDR2 from the germline V gene are LNHDA and SQIVND (reference sequence). Trimming stripped 5 bases from V and 7 bases from J, with 24 bases between. This CDR3 is built from 16 residues. In DNA form, the CDR3 reads TGTGCCAGTAGTCTCTTAGCGGAACCCCTCCCGGGGGAGCAGTACTTC. Translation: CASSLLAEPLPGEQYF.

The chain carries TRBV29-1 and TRBJ1-1; the D is unclear. V was clipped by 7 bases and J by 0 bases, with 12 bases between them. Germline CDR1 and CDR2: SQVTM and ANQGSEA. The CDR3 covers 13 residues. The CDR3, as DNA: TGCAGCGCCTACAAACAAATGAACACTGAAGCTTTCTTT. Its protein product is CSAYKQMNTEAFF.

Concerning this clonotype: A junction boundary mismatches the germline segment, possibly from a read error. The chain joins TRBV7-6 to TRBJ2-7; 10 positions agree with TRBD1. CDR3 size: 17 residues. Germline CDR1 reads SGHVS; CDR2 reads FNYEAQ. CDR3 nucleotides: TGTGCCATCAGCTTAATGCGCTTCGGACAGGGGGGTTACGAGCAGTACTTC. Amino acids: CAISLMRFGQGGYEQYF. The full variable domain, rest sourced from reference TRBV7-6 and TRBJ2-7, is GAGVSQSPRYKVTKRGQDVALRCDPISGHVSLYWYRQALGQGPEFLTYFNYEAQQDKSGLPNDRFSAERPEGSISTLTIQRTEQRDSAMYRCAISLMRFGQGGYEQYFGPGTRLTVT.

The rearrangement uses TRBV10-3 and TRBJ1-5; 7 bases align to TRBD1. Per the germline V gene, CDR1 is ENHRY and CDR2 is SYGVKD. This CDR3 is 13 amino acids long. V trimming: 6 bases; J trimming: 4 bases; junction bases outside the gene matches: 3. The CDR3 bases are TGTGCCATCAGGGGGACAGAAAATCAGCCCCAGCATTTT. It specifies CAIRGTENQPQHF.